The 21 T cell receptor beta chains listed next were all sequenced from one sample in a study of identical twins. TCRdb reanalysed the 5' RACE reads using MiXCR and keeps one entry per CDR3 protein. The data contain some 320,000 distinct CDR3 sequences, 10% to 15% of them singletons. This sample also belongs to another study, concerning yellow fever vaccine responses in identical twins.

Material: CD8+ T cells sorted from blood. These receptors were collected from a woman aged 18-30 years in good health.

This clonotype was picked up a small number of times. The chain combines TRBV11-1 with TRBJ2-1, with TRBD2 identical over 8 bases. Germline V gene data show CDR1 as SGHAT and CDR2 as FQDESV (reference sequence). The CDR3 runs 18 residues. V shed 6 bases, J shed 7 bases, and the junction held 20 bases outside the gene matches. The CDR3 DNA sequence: TGTGCCAGCAGTGCTCCGGGACTAGTTATCCCCATTATGAATGAGCAGTTCTTC. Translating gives CASSAPGLVIPIMNEQFF.

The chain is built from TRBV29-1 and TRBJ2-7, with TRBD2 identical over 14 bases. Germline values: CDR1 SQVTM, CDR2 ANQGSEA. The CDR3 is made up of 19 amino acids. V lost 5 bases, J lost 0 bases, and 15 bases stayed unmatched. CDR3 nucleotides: TGCAGCGTTTTGGGAGGGGATGGGACTAGCGGGAGAGTCTCCTACGAGCAGTACTTC. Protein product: CSVLGGDGTSGRVSYEQYF.

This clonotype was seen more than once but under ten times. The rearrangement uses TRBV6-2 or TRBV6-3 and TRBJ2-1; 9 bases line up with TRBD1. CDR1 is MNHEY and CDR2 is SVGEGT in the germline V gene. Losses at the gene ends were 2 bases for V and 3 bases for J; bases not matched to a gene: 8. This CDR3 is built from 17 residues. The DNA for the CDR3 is TGTGCCAGCAGTTACCTTCGGACAGGGGCGGTCTACAATGAGCAGTTCTTC. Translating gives CASSYLRTGAVYNEQFF.

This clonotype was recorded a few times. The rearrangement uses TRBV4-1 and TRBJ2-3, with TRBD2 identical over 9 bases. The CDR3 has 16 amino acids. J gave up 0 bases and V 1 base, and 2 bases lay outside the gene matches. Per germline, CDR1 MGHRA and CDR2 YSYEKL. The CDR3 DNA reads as TGCGCCAGCAGCCAAGGTAGCGGGGGTAGCACAGATACGCAGTATTTT. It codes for CASSQGSGGSTDTQYF.

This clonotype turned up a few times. The chain's CDR3 is CASSPPGGTYEQYF. DNA for the CDR3: TGTGCCAGCAGCCCCCCAGGGGGCACCTACGAGCAGTACTTC. This chain joins TRBV12-3 or TRBV12-4 and TRBJ2-7; TRBD1 matches 8 bases. J lost 2 bases, V lost 6 bases, and 6 bases had no gene match. The CDR3 runs 14 residues.

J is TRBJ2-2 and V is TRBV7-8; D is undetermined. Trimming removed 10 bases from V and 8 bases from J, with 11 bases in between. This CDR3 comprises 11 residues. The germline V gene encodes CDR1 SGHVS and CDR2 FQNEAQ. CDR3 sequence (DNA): TGTGCCACCGGTCCCACTGGGGAGCTGTTTTTT. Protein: CATGPTGELFF.

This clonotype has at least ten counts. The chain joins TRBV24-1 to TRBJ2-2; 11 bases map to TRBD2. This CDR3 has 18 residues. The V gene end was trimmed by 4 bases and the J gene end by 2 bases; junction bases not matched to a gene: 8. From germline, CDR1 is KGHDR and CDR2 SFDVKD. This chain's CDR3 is CATSESGTSGPNTGELFF. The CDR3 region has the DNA TGTGCCACCAGTGAATCCGGGACTAGCGGACCAAACACCGGGGAGCTGTTTTTT.

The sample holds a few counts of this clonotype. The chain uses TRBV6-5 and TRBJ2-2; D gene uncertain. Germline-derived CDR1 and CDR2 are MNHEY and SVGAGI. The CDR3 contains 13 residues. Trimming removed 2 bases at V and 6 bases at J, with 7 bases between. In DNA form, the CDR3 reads TGTGCCAGCAGTTACGGGTGGCCCGGGGAGCTGTTTTTT. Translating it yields CASSYGWPGELFF.

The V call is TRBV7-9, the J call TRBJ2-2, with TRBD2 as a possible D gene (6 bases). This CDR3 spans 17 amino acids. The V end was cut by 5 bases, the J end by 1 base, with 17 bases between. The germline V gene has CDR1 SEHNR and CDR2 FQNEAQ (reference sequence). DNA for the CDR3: TGTGCCAGCAGCATTTCCAACCGGGGAGGGAACACCGGGGAGCTGTTTTTT. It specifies CASSISNRGGNTGELFF.

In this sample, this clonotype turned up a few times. The CDR3 loop is CASSVRGQSSYEQYF. The DNA for the CDR3 is TGTGCCAGCAGTGTCAGGGGCCAAAGCTCCTACGAGCAGTACTTC. V and J are TRBV27 and TRBJ2-7, with a possible D match to TRBD1 (6 bases). V was trimmed by 5 bases and J by 0 bases, leaving 14 bases between them. In germline, CDR1 is MNHEY, CDR2 SMNVEV (reference sequence). The CDR3 is 15 amino acids.

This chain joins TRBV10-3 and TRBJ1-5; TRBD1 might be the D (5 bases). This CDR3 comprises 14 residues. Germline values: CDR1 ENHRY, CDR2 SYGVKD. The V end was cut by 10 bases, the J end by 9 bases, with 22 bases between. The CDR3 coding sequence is TGTGCCAGACCGCTCCGGGACCGCGGCGGGCCCCAGCATTTT. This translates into CARPLRDRGGPQHF.

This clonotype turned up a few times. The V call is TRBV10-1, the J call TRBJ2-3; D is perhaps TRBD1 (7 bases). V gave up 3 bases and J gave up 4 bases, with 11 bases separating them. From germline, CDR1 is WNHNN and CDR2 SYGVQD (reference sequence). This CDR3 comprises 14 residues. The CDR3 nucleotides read TGCGCCAGCAGTGACAGGGGGGACGCAGATACGCAGTATTTT. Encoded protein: CASSDRGDADTQYF.

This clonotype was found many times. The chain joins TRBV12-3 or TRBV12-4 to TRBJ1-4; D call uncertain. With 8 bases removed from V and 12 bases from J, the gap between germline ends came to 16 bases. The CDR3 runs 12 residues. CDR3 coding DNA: TGTGCCAGCGGGGTTATCGAGGCAGAACTGTTTTTT. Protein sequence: CASGVIEAELFF.

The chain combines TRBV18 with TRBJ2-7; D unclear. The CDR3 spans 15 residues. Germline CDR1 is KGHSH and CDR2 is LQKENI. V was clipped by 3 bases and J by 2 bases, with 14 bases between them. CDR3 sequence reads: CASSPPARSPYEQYF. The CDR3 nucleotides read TGTGCCAGCTCACCCCCGGCCAGGTCCCCCTACGAGCAGTACTTC.

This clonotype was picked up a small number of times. The CDR3 DNA reads TGCGCCAGCAGCCAAGGGTGGGGGGGAGTAGAACAAGAGACCCAGTACTTC. Protein sequence: CASSQGWGGVEQETQYF. The J gene is TRBJ2-5, the V gene TRBV4-1; 7 positions match TRBD2. The CDR3 runs to 17 residues. Germline CDR1 and CDR2: MGHRA and YSYEKL. V was clipped by 1 base and J by 2 bases; unmatched bases: 10.

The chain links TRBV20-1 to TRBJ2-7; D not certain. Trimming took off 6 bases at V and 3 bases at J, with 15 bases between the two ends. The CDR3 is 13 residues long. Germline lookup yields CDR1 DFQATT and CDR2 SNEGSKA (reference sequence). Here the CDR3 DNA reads TGCAGTGCCACGACCCGGGCTCTCTACGAGCAGTACTTC. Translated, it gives CSATTRALYEQYF.

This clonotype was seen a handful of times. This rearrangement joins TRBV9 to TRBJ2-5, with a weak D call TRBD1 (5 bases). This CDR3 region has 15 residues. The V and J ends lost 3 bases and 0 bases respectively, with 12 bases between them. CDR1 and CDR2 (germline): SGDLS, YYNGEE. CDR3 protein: CASSEDTLYQETQYF. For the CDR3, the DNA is TGTGCCAGCAGCGAGGACACGTTGTACCAAGAGACCCAGTACTTC. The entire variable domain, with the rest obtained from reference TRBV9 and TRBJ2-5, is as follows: DSGVTQTPKHLITATGQRVTLRCSPRSGDLSVYWYQQSLDQGLQFLIQYYNGEERAKGNILERFSAQQFPDLHSELNLSSLELGDSALYFCASSEDTLYQETQYFGPGTRLLVL.

This chain's CDR3 is CASSRSRGYEQYF. In nucleotides, the CDR3 is TGTGCCAGCAGCCGGAGCAGGGGTTACGAGCAGTACTTC. The genes are TRBV3-1 and TRBJ2-7, with a tentative D call TRBD1 (6 bases). The CDR3 is made up of 13 amino acids. Trimming removed 4 bases from V and 4 bases from J, with 11 bases in between. Germline V gene data show CDR1 as LGHDT and CDR2 as YNNKEL (reference sequence).

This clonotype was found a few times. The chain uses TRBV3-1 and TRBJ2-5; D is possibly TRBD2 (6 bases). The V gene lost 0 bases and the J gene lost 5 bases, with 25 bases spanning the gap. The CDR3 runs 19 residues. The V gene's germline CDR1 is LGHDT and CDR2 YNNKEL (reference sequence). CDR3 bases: TGTGCCAGCAGCCAAGAGACCCTATTGGCGGGGTACCAAGGGGAGACCCAGTACTTC. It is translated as CASSQETLLAGYQGETQYF.

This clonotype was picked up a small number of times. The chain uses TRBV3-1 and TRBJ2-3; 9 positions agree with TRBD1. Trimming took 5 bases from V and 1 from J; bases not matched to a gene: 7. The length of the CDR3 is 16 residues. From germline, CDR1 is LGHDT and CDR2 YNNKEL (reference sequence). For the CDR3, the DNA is TGTGCCAGCAGCGGCTGGGGACAGGGCGGCACAGATACGCAGTATTTT. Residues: CASSGWGQGGTDTQYF.

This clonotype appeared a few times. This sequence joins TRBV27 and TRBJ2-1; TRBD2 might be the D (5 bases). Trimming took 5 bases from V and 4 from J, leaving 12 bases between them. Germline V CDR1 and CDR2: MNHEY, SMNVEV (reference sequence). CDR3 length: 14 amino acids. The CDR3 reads CASSGESGYNEQFF. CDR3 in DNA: TGTGCCAGCAGTGGGGAGAGTGGTTACAATGAGCAGTTCTTC.